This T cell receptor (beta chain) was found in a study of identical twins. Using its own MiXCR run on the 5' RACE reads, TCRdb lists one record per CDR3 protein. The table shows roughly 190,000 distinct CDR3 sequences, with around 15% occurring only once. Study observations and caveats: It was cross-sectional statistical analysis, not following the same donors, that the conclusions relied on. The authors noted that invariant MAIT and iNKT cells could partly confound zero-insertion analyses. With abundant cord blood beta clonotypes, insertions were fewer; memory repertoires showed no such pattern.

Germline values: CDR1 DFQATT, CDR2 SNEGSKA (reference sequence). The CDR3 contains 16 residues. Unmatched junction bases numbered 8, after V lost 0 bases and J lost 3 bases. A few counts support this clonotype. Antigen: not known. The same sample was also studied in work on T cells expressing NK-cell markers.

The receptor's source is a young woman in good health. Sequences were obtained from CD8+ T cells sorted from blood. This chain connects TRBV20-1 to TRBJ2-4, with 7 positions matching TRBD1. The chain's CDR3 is CSARDFAGGYKNIQYF. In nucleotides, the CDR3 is TGCAGTGCTAGAGATTTCGCAGGGGGTTACAAAAACATTCAGTACTTC.